Below, 22 T cell receptor beta chains from the same sample are listed, as sequenced in a study of T cells in Graves' hyperthyroidism and ophthalmopathy. The TCR beta CDR3 regions underwent amplification using RNA transcripts as the source. In the first-round RT-PCR of the TCR CDR3, the HTBI primer set was used. TCRdb processed the multiplex PCR reads anew with MiXCR; each CDR3 protein has one entry. The repertoire holds fewer than 650,000 distinct CDR3 sequences, approximately 14% seen once, with 4% to 5.5% in the top ten. The sequenced sample consisted of blood. Receptors originate from a woman aged 40-49 years with Graves' ophthalmopathy.

This clonotype was detected many times. The chain joins TRBV29-1 to TRBJ2-2; a weak D match, TRBD2 (5 bases). CDR3 length equals 14 residues. V was clipped by 4 bases and J by 0 bases, with 9 bases between them. Per germline, CDR1 SQVTM and CDR2 ANQGSEA. The CDR3 nucleotides read TGCAGCGTTGGAGGGAGAGCGAACACCGGGGAGCTGTTTTTT. This gives the protein CSVGGRANTGELFF.

This clonotype was seen a handful of times. This rearrangement joins TRBV2 to TRBJ2-2; D gene ambiguous. The CDR3 is 14 amino acids. The germline CDR1 and CDR2 sequences are SNHLY and FYNNEI. Deletions cut 5 bases from V and 7 bases from J, with 14 bases between. The CDR3 DNA is TGTGCCAGCAGTTCGTATGGGGTCGTCGGGGAGCTGTTTTTT. This gives the protein CASSSYGVVGELFF.

Many counts were recorded for this clonotype. The CDR3 DNA is TGTGCCAGCAGTTTCGCCACAAGGGAAGCTTTCTTT. Translating it yields CASSFATREAFF. This sequence joins TRBV6-2 or TRBV6-3 and TRBJ1-1; D gene uncertain. The ends were cut back, 4 bases at V and 8 bases at J, with 11 bases in the middle. The CDR3 is 12 amino acids. Germline CDR1 MNHEY, CDR2 SVGEGT.

Many counts were recorded for this clonotype. This chain uses TRBV9 with TRBJ1-3, with D possibly TRBD1 on 6 matching bases. This CDR3 has 15 amino acids. Germline values: CDR1 SGDLS, CDR2 YYNGEE. V dropped 3 bases and J dropped 1 base, with 11 bases sitting between them. CDR3 sequence: CASSEGGLSGNTIYF. The CDR3 bases are TGTGCCAGCAGCGAGGGGGGACTATCTGGAAACACCATATATTTT.

This clonotype was recorded many times. The rearrangement joins TRBV30 to TRBJ2-5; 9 nucleotides agree with TRBD1. CDR3 length: 13 residues. Germline V gives CDR1 GTSNPN, CDR2 SVGIG (reference sequence). V lost 2 bases and J lost 12; bases outside the gene matches: 10. The CDR3 protein is CAWSSIGQGREYF. The CDR3 nucleotides are TGTGCCTGGAGTTCCATAGGACAGGGGAGGGAGTACTTC.

The chain couples TRBV19 to TRBJ2-7; D unclear. Trimming took 0 bases from V and 1 from J, leaving 7 bases between them. Germline CDR1 is LNHDA and CDR2 is SQIVND (reference sequence). The CDR3 runs 14 residues. This CDR3 reads CASSIDVQSYEQYF. For the CDR3, the DNA is TGTGCCAGTAGTATAGATGTACAGTCCTACGAGCAGTACTTC. The full variable domain, its missing parts supplied by reference TRBV19 and TRBJ2-7, is DGGITQSPKYLFRKEGQNVTLSCEQNLNHDAMYWYRQDPGQGLRLIYYSQIVNDFQKGDIAEGYSVSREKKESFPLTVTSAQKNPTAFYLCASSIDVQSYEQYFGPGTRLTVT.

This clonotype was counted a single time. The chain carries TRBV20-1 and TRBJ1-1; D is unclear. The V gene's germline CDR1 is DFQATT and CDR2 SNEGSKA (reference sequence). CDR3 size: 14 residues. Trimming left V 8 bases short and J 3 bases short, with 19 bases between. The DNA for the CDR3 is TGCAGTACCGTAATGGAGGCGTTTTACACTGAAGCTTTCTTT. Translation: CSTVMEAFYTEAFF.

This clonotype has at least ten counts. The J gene is TRBJ1-1, the V gene TRBV6-5; no definite D call. CDR3 length: 14 residues. V was shortened by 0 bases and J by 4 bases, with 9 bases between the two germline ends. The germline V gene encodes CDR1 MNHEY and CDR2 SVGAGI. The CDR3 is CASSYSRVGTEAFF. The CDR3 DNA sequence: TGTGCCAGCAGTTACTCTCGCGTTGGCACTGAAGCTTTCTTT.

The table lists this clonotype with many counts. J is TRBJ2-7 and V is TRBV4-2; 11 bases agree with TRBD2. The CDR3 extends over 16 amino acids. V lost 1 base, J lost 2 bases, and 4 bases stayed unmatched. Germline V gives CDR1 LGHNA, CDR2 YNFKEQ. The CDR3 sequence is CASSQGQLAGAYEQYF. Written as DNA, the CDR3 is TGTGCCAGCAGCCAAGGTCAACTAGCGGGGGCCTACGAGCAGTACTTC.

This clonotype was observed at least ten times. The J gene is TRBJ1-1, the V gene TRBV12-3 or TRBV12-4; weak D call: TRBD1 (6 bases). The CDR3 has 17 amino acids. V shed 2 bases and J shed 3 bases, with 19 bases lying between them. The CDR3, as DNA: TGTGCCAGCAGTTTACGGCAGGGGTTTTGGGACTACACTGAAGCTTTCTTT. Translation gives CASSLRQGFWDYTEAFF.

This clonotype showed up many times. The V gene is TRBV15, the J gene TRBJ1-1; D possibly corresponds to TRBD1 (6 bases). The CDR3 length is 14 residues. Looked up from germline, CDR1 is LNHNV and CDR2 is YYDKDF (reference sequence). Trimming took 2 bases from V and 4 from J, leaving 11 bases between them. In nucleotides, the CDR3 is TGTGCCACCAGCAGAAGATCAGGGGCCACTGAAGCTTTCTTT. This sequence encodes CATSRRSGATEAFF.

The CDR3 DNA reads TGTGCCAGCATTAAGGACAGGGGAGGCTTATCTCCCTACGAGCAGTACTTC. It specifies CASIKDRGGLSPYEQYF. The chain uses TRBV6-2 or TRBV6-3 and TRBJ2-7, with 9 positions matching TRBD1. With 7 bases clipped from V and 2 bases from J, the junction kept 15 bases outside the gene matches. Germline lookup yields CDR1 MNHEY and CDR2 SVGEGT. The CDR3 is 17 residues long.

The table lists this clonotype with many counts. The chain has TRBV7-3 and TRBJ2-2; 10 nucleotides line up with TRBD2. CDR3 length equals 16 residues. In germline, CDR1 is SGHTA, CDR2 FQGTGA. With V trimmed by 4 bases and J by 2 bases, 4 bases remained unmatched. The DNA for the CDR3 is TGTGCCAGCAGCTCCGGGACTAGCGAAAACACCGGGGAGCTGTTTTTT. It specifies CASSSGTSENTGELFF.

This clonotype has at least ten counts. Being one base from a much bigger clone, this may be a read error. The rearrangement links TRBV19 to TRBJ1-1; D not resolved. Per germline, CDR1 LNHDA and CDR2 SQIVND (reference sequence). V dropped 9 bases and J dropped 3 bases, with 11 bases sitting between them. The CDR3 is 12 amino acids. CDR3 DNA: TGTGCCAGCAGTTCAAGGGACACTGAAGCTTTCTTT. It codes for CASSSRDTEAFF.

DNA of the CDR3: TGTGCCAGCAGTTACTCTAGGGCTCTGACCGGGGAGCTGTTTTTT. Amino acid sequence: CASSYSRALTGELFF. The chain joins TRBV6-5 to TRBJ2-2; no definite D call. CDR1 is MNHEY, CDR2 SVGAGI, per germline. Trimming shortened V by 0 bases and J by 5 bases, and 10 bases separated the two germline ends. This CDR3 contains 15 residues.

This clonotype showed up just a few times. The gene calls are TRBV4-1 and TRBJ1-2, with 9 nucleotides matching TRBD1. Trimming removed 1 base from V and 2 bases from J; junction bases left unmatched: 5. The germline V gene has CDR1 MGHRA and CDR2 YSYEKL. This CDR3 is 16 amino acids long. CDR3 sequence reads: CASSQVGGTGNYGYTF. In nucleotides, the CDR3 is TGCGCCAGCAGCCAAGTTGGTGGGACAGGGAACTATGGCTACACCTTC.

This chain uses TRBV3-1 with TRBJ1-2, with D unclear. V was clipped by 0 bases and J by 7 bases, with 6 bases between them. The CDR3 runs 12 residues. Germline V gene sequence: CDR1 LGHDT, CDR2 YNNKEL (reference sequence). The CDR3 loop is CASSQDNAGYTF. The CDR3 DNA sequence: TGTGCCAGCAGCCAAGATAACGCTGGCTACACCTTC.

At least ten counts were recorded for this clonotype. J is TRBJ1-5 and V is TRBV12-3 or TRBV12-4; the D is unclear. This CDR3 has 14 amino acids. V dropped 6 bases and J dropped 5 bases, with 14 bases sitting between them. The CDR3 DNA sequence: TGTGCCAGCAGCCCCGGACTTGGGTATCAGCCCCAGCATTTT. Its protein product is CASSPGLGYQPQHF.

Concerning this clonotype: A much larger clone lies one base from this, so it may be a read error. The genes are TRBV27 and TRBJ1-1; D is ambiguous. Germline V gene lookup returns CDR1 MNHEY and CDR2 SMNVEV (reference sequence). This CDR3 region has 13 residues. CDR3 in amino acids: CASSLWSGVEVFF. The CDR3 DNA sequence: TGTGCCAGCAGTTTATGGTCCGGCGTTGAAGTTTTCTTT.

This clonotype showed up many times. This chain uses TRBV20-1 with TRBJ2-7, with TRBD2 matching 14 bases. The CDR3 loop spans 16 amino acids. Germline CDR1 reads DFQATT; CDR2 reads SNEGSKA (reference sequence). The J segment lost 2 bases and the V segment lost 1 base, leaving 4 bases of the junction unmatched. The CDR3 region is CSARGTSGRSPYEQYF. In nucleotides, the CDR3 is TGCAGTGCTAGAGGGACTAGCGGGAGGTCCCCCTACGAGCAGTACTTC.

This clonotype was seen once. The V and J genes are TRBV28 and TRBJ2-4; no firm D call. Looked up from germline, CDR1 is MDHEN and CDR2 is SYDVKM. V was cut by 1 base and J by 1 base, with 11 bases left in between. CDR3 length: 16 residues. CDR3 sequence (DNA): TGTGCCAGCAGTTTATTCACACTCCGGGCCAAAAACATTCAGTACTTC. Protein: CASSLFTLRAKNIQYF.

This clonotype occurred many times. The rearrangement uses TRBV10-3 and TRBJ2-3; 11 nucleotides match TRBD2. With 6 bases clipped from V and 4 bases from J, the junction kept 9 bases outside the gene matches. Germline CDR1 and CDR2: ENHRY and SYGVKD. The CDR3 is made up of 16 amino acids. For the CDR3, the DNA is TGTGCCATCAGAAGCCTAGCGGGAGGTCTTCCAGATACGCAGTATTTT. Translated, it gives CAIRSLAGGLPDTQYF.